This TCR beta chain emerged from a study of cytomegalovirus exposure and HLA in healthy donors (TCRdb year 2017). Broadly, across the study: In an earlier analysis of 550 to 750 of the donors, 276 Gb of sequence data and approximately 100 million unique TCR beta sequences from approximately 180 million T cells were reported. About 300 gigabases of sequencing data and approximately 92 million unique TCR sequences made up an early release that covered roughly 670 HLA-typed donors. Of the 300 to 500 genotyped donors, 75% to 85% were placed in the genetic ancestry cluster associated with self-reported Caucasian donors. The study aimed to test whether cataloging public T cell receptors could reveal signatures of past pathogen exposure. The T cell repertoires of under 750 subjects were profiled by immunosequencing and related to cytomegalovirus serostatus. A separate validation cohort of more than 100 different subjects was used in addition to the 666-subject first cohort. The study combined high-throughput TCR immunosequencing, statistical association of individual TCRs with disease status, and machine learning to predict cytomegalovirus infection status. A later analysis re-examined previously published TCR beta repertoires from 600 to 700 donors and added high-resolution HLA genotyping to investigate patterns of TCR occurrence. Rather than drawing on any new phenotypic data, the later analysis identified candidate immune exposures from TCR beta sequences and the way those sequences occurred across donors. An earlier analysis of approximately 500 of the donors applied high-throughput TCR beta sequencing to assess whether each TCR beta V gene segment acted as functional or pseudogenic. Donor age, sex, ethnicity and CMV serostatus were collected together with the repertoire data. A later genetic analysis took genome-wide SNP genotypes for about three fifths of the 666 donors and used that subset as a discovery cohort. Every repertoire in the discovery cohort had been generated on one and the same sequencing platform. Class I and class II HLA loci were covered by the typing at four-digit resolution. Typing coverage differed by locus: A, B, C, DRB1 and DQB1 were typed in roughly 620-630 donors, DQA1 in 522, DPA1 in nearly 610, and DPB1 in 472. Roughly 5 DR-DQ haplotypes were handled as single units for association and clustering, since linkage in the cohort was strong. Among under 450 genotyped donors of the cohort, an average of approximately 240,000 unique TCR beta nucleotide sequences were sequenced per donor, roughly 20% of them non-productive. Here is what the overall study found, with its caveats: A later analysis found that most CMV-associated TCR beta chains appeared HLA-restricted, with HLA associations seemingly driven largely by CMV exposure. A later analysis found that TCR association rates varied across HLA loci, with DRB1 alleles showing the most associated TCRs and HLA-C alleles the fewest. Linkage disequilibrium might explain the correlated functional status among segregating V segments, but an unknown experimental factor could not be excluded. The study gave a list of some 150 TCR beta chains associated with cytomegalovirus. Presence/absence analyses assumed roughly uniform sequencing depth across donors, an assumption that may not hold. An association between a missense DCLRE1C variant and V-gene and J-gene trimming of TCR beta chains was found in a later genetic analysis and replicated in an independent cohort. Immune exposure information for the cohort was limited to CMV serostatus. Three of the identified cytomegalovirus-associated TCR beta chains were confirmed in vitro to be specific for cytomegalovirus antigens. Because HLA typing was unavailable for some donors at each locus, only the typed subset was used in association tests. Compared with the 666-donor mean, donors in an Asian-associated ancestry cluster had fewer N-insertions in productive TCRs, according to a later genetic analysis. A further reported finding was that TCR beta sequences accurately predicted the HLA-A and HLA-B alleles for most subjects in the first cohort. Assigning TCR associations to individual alleles was difficult when HLA alleles, especially DR and DQ, strongly co-occurred. An earlier analysis of approximately 540 of the donors showed that most TCR beta V segments appeared in productive rearrangements either about 90% or about 30% of the time, which broadly matched IMGT annotations. The authors suggested that the approach could potentially be extended to other disease states and immunological phenotypes. Some IMGT-functional V segments, including TRBV6-2 and TRBV6-3, could not be told apart with the 87-base-pair reads, so those segments were excluded. According to a later analysis, parvovirus B19, influenza, CMV and Epstein-Barr virus appeared linked to several top co-occurrence clusters. At a false discovery rate of 0.05, a later analysis linked fewer than 20,000 TCR beta sequences to specific HLA alleles. The earlier analysis of 450 to 700 of the donors excluded seventeen rarely observed V segments, including chromosome 9 orphons, because counts were too low. The classifier was reported to diagnose cytomegalovirus status with high specificity and sensitivity in both the original cohort and the validation cohort. A cluster of highly shared sequence variants was judged likely to represent a technical artifact of the sequencing pipeline. Across donors, most TCR sequences were observed very rarely, whereas some public TCRs were present in many individuals. A later analysis found that HLA-associated TCR beta chains were more clonally expanded and had lower generation probabilities than equally common non-associated chains. The cohort was sequenced for TCR beta chains only, and without alpha or paired-chain data the features that could be detected were limited.

CDR1 SGHNT and CDR2 YYREEE are derived from the germline V gene (reference sequence). The junction shows trimming of 4 bases on V and 4 bases on J, and the gene matches do not reach 3 bases of it. The CDR3 starts with the cysteine, ends with the phenylalanine, and has 15 residues. The DNA shown is the 45-base CDR3, in frame from base 1. Libraries came from the immunoSEQ multiplex PCR assay. The multiplex PCR relied on a mix of 60 forward primers for TCR Vbeta segments and 13 reverse primers for TCR Jbeta segments. The CDR3 region of rearranged TCR beta genes was amplified from genomic DNA with a multiplex PCR assay. Amplified TCR beta libraries were sequenced as 87-base-pair reads on the Illumina HiSeq System. The authors' analysis ran thus. A later analysis tallied 70 million to 100 million unique TCR beta chains across the 666 repertoires, and some 10 million of those chains were shared by two or more donors. Raw reads were error-corrected and collapsed into unique sequences with a nearest-neighbor algorithm that merged closely related sequences to remove PCR and sequencing errors. Alignment of CDR3 sequences to IMGT reference sequences was used to assign V, D and J gene segments. For a sequence to be retained, a match of at least six nucleotides to both a V gene segment and a J gene segment was required. A rearrangement was called productive if the CDR3 had no stop codons and remained in frame with V and J, and every other rearrangement was called non-productive. CDR3 was defined according to IMGT convention as the region running from the second conserved V-encoded cysteine to the conserved J-encoded phenylalanine. The earlier analysis of 500 to 600 of the donors excluded sequences that lacked an unambiguous match to a single V gene segment. An earlier analysis of 450 to 650 of the donors called V segments functional above 56.7% productive rearrangements and segregating when the between-donor standard deviation exceeded 5%. To diagnose cytomegalovirus status from the catalog of TCR beta chain sequences, a statistical classification framework was built. V and J gene assignment, in a later analysis, came from comparing TCR nucleotide sequences with IMGT/GENE-DB human TR gene sequences. Using the TCRdist pipeline, a later analysis assigned CDR3 sequences along with most-parsimonious VDJ recombination scenarios. In a later analysis, each TCR beta chain was defined by its CDR3 amino acid sequence together with its V-gene family, and reads without a unique V-gene family were excluded. To address suspected cross-contamination and a sequencing artifact, a later analysis removed several hundred highly shared, low-generation-probability nucleotide sequences. A later analysis calculated a clonal expansion index for each public chain from normalized within-repertoire ranks of inferred template counts. Generation probabilities in a later analysis came from a VDJ recombination model fitted to out-of-frame rearrangements, and those results were checked against IGoR. Hypergeometric tests were used in a later analysis to score TCR-TCR, TCR-HLA and TCR-CMV co-occurrence, with a repertoire-size bias correction applied to the TCR pairs. In a later analysis, false discovery rates were estimated by permuting HLA or CMV assignments 20 times. A later analysis grouped co-occurring TCRs with DBSCAN, adding TCRdist sequence similarity when clustering within HLA-allele-positive subsets. Repertoires with fewer than 30,000 or more than 120,000 public chains were left out of co-occurrence clustering, as were five repertoires with anomalous nucleotide sharing. TCRdb holds this immuneACCESS table with in-frame rearrangements only. Some clones are missing; in checked studies, unresolved V genes explain under half, and the rest has no known cause. The D gene and trimming were derived from the DNA, and the V and J assignments and clone size from that table. The sample table shows some 85,000 clones, and about 81% are seen once. The ten largest clones capture 2.4% of the sample.

About this clone itself: No cognate antigen has been identified for it. One base away there is no much larger clone; base qualities are not given.

The cohort was made up of around 720 healthy bone marrow donors. Cohort members were all nominally healthy when sampled, although unrecorded immune exposures were likely present. The donor was CMV seronegative and was included in the group of approximately 350 seronegative cohort members. Every donor gave a peripheral blood sample, and the peripheral blood mononuclear cells from that sample were used for TCR beta sequencing. Genomic DNA extraction from the blood cell samples was performed with the Qiagen DNeasy Blood Extraction Kit. The sequencing sample was made of PBMCs. This sequence was found in a woman between 45 and 60 years old in good health and CMV-seronegative. The chain is encoded by TRBV5-4 joined to TRBJ2-1, and 12 bases in between align with TRBD2. The CDR3 region has the sequence CASSSGLAGYNEQFF. The sequenced DNA is TGTGCCAGCAGCAGTGGACTAGCGGGATACAATGAGCAGTTCTTC.